These 29 T cell receptor beta chains came from one sample sequenced in a study of T cell repertoires in cytomegalovirus infection. TCRdb itself ran the reads through MiXCR, one entry per CDR3 protein. The table lists hundreds of thousands of distinct CDR3 sequences, more than 25% of them singletons. These receptors lack a known antigen. The material sequenced was cultured CD8+ T cells from PBMCs, taken from culture after CMV antigen stimulation. The receptors were sampled from a human donor in good health (CMV status not recorded). Some clones in this sample may be carry-over from other donors' samples.

The genes are TRBV7-9 and TRBJ1-3; perhaps TRBD1 as D (5 bases). Trimming shortened V by 5 bases and J by 0 bases, and 17 bases separated the two germline ends. Germline lookup yields CDR1 SEHNR and CDR2 FQNEAQ (reference sequence). This CDR3 has 17 residues. DNA for the CDR3: TGTGCCAGCAGCCCGCCTCGGGACTGGAGCTCTGGAAACACCATATATTTT. This codes for CASSPPRDWSSGNTIYF. Together with reference TRBV7-9 and TRBJ1-3, the CDR3 gives the full variable domain: DTGVSQNPRHKITKRGQNVTFRCDPISEHNRLYWYRQTLGQGPEFLTYFQNEAQLEKSRLLSDRFSAERPKGSFSTLEIQRTEQGDSAMYLCASSPPRDWSSGNTIYFGEGSWLTVV.

This clonotype was seen a single time. This may be a read error, as it is one base from a much larger clone. CDR3 amino acids: CANSSGTGRNSNQPQHF. CDR3 bases: TGTGCCAACAGTTCCGGGACAGGGAGGAATAGCAATCAGCCCCAGCATTTT. This chain connects TRBV6-5 to TRBJ1-5; 9 nucleotides match TRBD1. Germline loops: CDR1 MNHEY, CDR2 SVGAGI. CDR3 length: 17 amino acids.

This clonotype was observed at least ten times. This chain connects TRBV12-3 or TRBV12-4 to TRBJ2-5; 9 nucleotides line up with TRBD1. V was clipped by 6 bases and J by 5 bases; unmatched bases: 4. This CDR3 contains 13 residues. The CDR3 DNA is TGTGCCAGCAGCACAGGGGGCGGGGAGACCCAGTACTTC. Protein sequence: CASSTGGGETQYF.

This chain connects TRBV7-9 to TRBJ1-5; D possibly corresponds to TRBD1 (5 bases). The ends were cut back, 5 bases at V and 15 bases at J, with 20 bases in the middle. The germline gives CDR1 SEHNR, CDR2 FQNEAQ (reference sequence). The CDR3 spans 13 residues. The CDR3 DNA sequence: TGTGCCAGCAGCCCCCACCATAACGGGGCCCGGCATTTT. It specifies CASSPHHNGARHF.

V is TRBV27 and J is TRBJ2-1, with D perhaps matching TRBD2 (5 bases). The germline V gene has CDR1 MNHEY and CDR2 SMNVEV (reference sequence). Deletions cut 10 bases from V and 0 bases from J, with 19 bases between. This CDR3 has 16 amino acids. The CDR3 DNA reads as TGTGCCAACAGCCAACCCAGCGGAAGCTCCTACAATGAGCAGTTCTTC. Translated: CANSQPSGSSYNEQFF.

The rearrangement joins TRBV5-4 to TRBJ2-1; TRBD1 agrees at 8 bases. CDR1 is SGHNT, CDR2 YYREEE, per germline (reference sequence). The CDR3 sequence is 14 residues long. V lost 3 bases and J lost 7; bases outside the gene matches: 6. The CDR3 here is CASSWGRGPNEQFF. The CDR3 nucleotides read TGTGCCAGCAGCTGGGGCAGGGGGCCAAATGAGCAGTTCTTC.

The chain is built from TRBV20-1 and TRBJ2-7; possibly TRBD1 for D (6 bases). V dropped 3 bases and J dropped 2 bases, with 14 bases sitting between them. The CDR3 contains 14 residues. CDR1 is DFQATT, CDR2 SNEGSKA, per germline (reference sequence). CDR3 coding DNA: TGCAGTGCTAGGTGGCCGGCAGGGGCCTACGAGCAGTACTTC. This encodes CSARWPAGAYEQYF.

The chain joins TRBV3-1 to TRBJ2-1; D call uncertain. The CDR3 contains 15 residues. Trimming shortened V by 0 bases and J by 3 bases, and 9 bases separated the two germline ends. Germline CDR1 reads LGHDT; CDR2 reads YNNKEL (reference sequence). The CDR3 DNA reads as TGTGCCAGCAGCCAAGATTTGGGCCTCTACAATGAGCAGTTCTTC. It yields the protein CASSQDLGLYNEQFF.

The table lists this clonotype with a few counts. The J gene is TRBJ2-7, the V gene TRBV5-6; tentative D call: TRBD1 (5 bases). Germline lookup yields CDR1 SGHDT and CDR2 YYEEEE. Trimming stripped 4 bases from V and 6 bases from J, with 11 bases between. This CDR3 spans 12 amino acids. The CDR3 DNA is TGTGCCAGCAGCGCAGGGTTTAGCGAGCAGTACTTC. It is translated as CASSAGFSEQYF.

As concerns this clonotype: The junction departs from germline at one end; a sequencing error may be responsible. This chain joins TRBV12-3 or TRBV12-4 and TRBJ1-2, with D perhaps TRBD1 (5 bases). The CDR3 is made up of 16 amino acids. CDR3 residues: CAGSSSGPRDDYGYTF. CDR3 sequence (DNA): TGTGCCGGCAGTTCATCCGGGCCTAGGGACGACTATGGCTACACCTTC.

The table lists this clonotype with a few counts. The chain joins TRBV19 to TRBJ2-7; D remains ambiguous. The CDR3 loop spans 13 amino acids. Trimming cost V 3 bases and J 2 bases, with 8 bases left between them. The V gene's germline CDR1 is LNHDA and CDR2 SQIVND (reference sequence). In DNA form, the CDR3 reads TGTGCCAGTAGTATCAACGGTCCCTACGAGCAGTACTTC. Residues: CASSINGPYEQYF. Drawing the rest from reference TRBV19 and TRBJ2-7, the complete variable domain is DGGITQSPKYLFRKEGQNVTLSCEQNLNHDAMYWYRQDPGQGLRLIYYSQIVNDFQKGDIAEGYSVSREKKESFPLTVTSAQKNPTAFYLCASSINGPYEQYFGPGTRLTVT.

This clonotype was seen repeatedly, ten times or more. Written as DNA, the CDR3 is TGTGCCAGCAGCCCCCCGACAGGGGTGCCCGGGGAGCTGTTTTTT. It encodes CASSPPTGVPGELFF. This chain links TRBV7-8 with TRBJ2-2; 8 positions match TRBD1. The V gene end was trimmed by 5 bases and the J gene end by 6 bases; junction bases not matched to a gene: 8. The CDR3 contains 15 residues. Germline-derived CDR1 and CDR2 are SGHVS and FQNEAQ.

In DNA form, the CDR3 reads TGTGCCAGCAGCTTGCTGGGACAGGGCTTAGGGACCCAGTACTTC. Its protein is CASSLLGQGLGTQYF. The chain couples TRBV7-6 to TRBJ2-5, with 9 bases aligning to TRBD1. The junction had 9 bases not matched to a gene; V was cut back by 3 bases and J by 7 bases. Germline V gene lookup returns CDR1 SGHVS and CDR2 FNYEAQ. The CDR3 sequence is 15 residues long.

In its sample, this clonotype was seen a few times. V and J are TRBV12-3 or TRBV12-4 and TRBJ2-1; the match to TRBD2 covers 10 bases. The CDR3 is made up of 15 amino acids. With 6 bases clipped from V and 7 bases from J, the junction kept 9 bases outside the gene matches. CDR3 nucleotides: TGTGCCAGCAGAAGATCTAGCGGGGGCCAGAATGAGCAGTTCTTC. The encoded protein is CASRRSSGGQNEQFF.

Many counts were recorded for this clonotype. The rearrangement uses TRBV7-9 and TRBJ2-1; 8 nucleotides line up with TRBD1. This CDR3 is built from 17 residues. Unmatched junction bases numbered 13, after V lost 4 bases and J lost 5 bases. The germline gives CDR1 SEHNR, CDR2 FQNEAQ (reference sequence). CDR3 region: CASSSPISDREDNEQFF. The CDR3 region has the DNA TGTGCCAGCAGCTCCCCAATCTCGGACAGGGAGGACAATGAGCAGTTCTTC.

This clonotype came up a few times. V gene TRBV6-2 or TRBV6-3 combines with J gene TRBJ2-1; 7 bases align to TRBD2. Germline V gene data show CDR1 as MNHEY and CDR2 as SVGEGT. V lost 4 bases, J lost 6 bases, and 3 bases stayed unmatched. The length of the CDR3 is 13 residues. CDR3 sequence: CASSLTSPNEQFF. The CDR3 DNA follows: TGTGCCAGCAGTTTGACTAGCCCCAATGAGCAGTTCTTC.

The CDR3 here is CASSVGGGYTEAFF. In DNA, the CDR3 is TGTGCCAGCAGCGTAGGTGGGGGATACACTGAAGCTTTCTTT. The chain is built from TRBV9 and TRBJ1-1; D may be TRBD1 (5 bases). This CDR3 spans 14 amino acids. V was cut by 0 bases and J by 3 bases, with 9 bases left in between. Germline assignment: CDR1 SGDLS and CDR2 YYNGEE.

On this clonotype: One end of the junction does not line up with germline, which may come from a read error. The chain joins TRBV6-6 to TRBJ2-1; no clear D gene. CDR1 is MNHNY and CDR2 is SVGAGI in the germline V gene (reference sequence). This CDR3 has 13 residues. The DNA for the CDR3 is TGTGCCAACAGTGGACCGACTGACAATGAGCAGTTCTTC. It is translated as CANSGPTDNEQFF.

This clonotype was counted at least ten times. The J gene is TRBJ1-3, the V gene TRBV27, with TRBD1 matching 7 bases. The CDR3 is 14 residues long. The V segment lost 6 bases and the J segment 0 bases; nucleotides outside the gene matches: 2. CDR1 is MNHEY and CDR2 is SMNVEV in the germline V gene (reference sequence). CDR3 residues: CASSSGGSGNTIYF. The CDR3 coding sequence is TGTGCCAGCAGCTCAGGGGGCTCTGGAAACACCATATATTTT.

This clonotype was seen at least ten times. The chain has TRBV6-5 and TRBJ1-1; D is unclear. V was cut by 8 bases and J by 0 bases, with 28 bases left in between. This CDR3 spans 19 amino acids. Germline CDR1 and CDR2: MNHEY and SVGAGI. The CDR3 coding sequence is TGTGCCAGCGCTAGGCAGGCCCACCCGTCCTTACAGATGAACACTGAAGCTTTCTTT. Translation: CASARQAHPSLQMNTEAFF.

This clonotype was counted between two and nine times. The V call is TRBV11-2, the J call TRBJ1-4; D is unresolved. V lost 5 bases and J lost 6, with 13 bases in between. Germline CDR1 and CDR2: SGHAT and FQNNGV. The CDR3 runs 14 residues. The CDR3 spells CASSRWGEHEKLFF. Here the CDR3 DNA reads TGTGCCAGCAGCCGCTGGGGAGAACATGAAAAACTGTTTTTT. Full variable domain (rest looked up from reference TRBV11-2 and TRBJ1-4): EAGVAQSPRYKIIEKRQSVAFWCNPISGHATLYWYQQILGQGPKLLIQFQNNGVVDDSQLPKDRFSAERLKGVDSTLKIQPAKLEDSAVYLCASSRWGEHEKLFFGSGTQLSVL.

Only a few counts were recorded for this clonotype. This chain connects TRBV6-2 or TRBV6-3 to TRBJ1-1; D is undetermined. The CDR3 sequence is 13 residues long. V shed 2 bases and J shed 2 bases, with 6 bases lying between them. The germline V gene has CDR1 MNHEY and CDR2 SVGEGT. The CDR3 region has the DNA TGTGCCAGCAGTTACGTCAGTAACACTGAAGCTTTCTTT. Its translation is CASSYVSNTEAFF.

The chain couples TRBV19 to TRBJ2-3, with 9 bases matching TRBD2. Germline-derived CDR1 and CDR2 are LNHDA and SQIVND (reference sequence). This CDR3 contains 15 residues. J was trimmed by 6 bases and V by 5 bases; bases with no gene match: 9. CDR3 loop: CASSSQRGASDTQYF. DNA for the CDR3: TGTGCCAGTAGTTCCCAGCGGGGGGCCTCGGATACGCAGTATTTT.

This chain joins TRBV6-5 and TRBJ2-3, with D possibly being TRBD2 (6 bases). Trimming shortened V by 2 bases and J by 1 base, and 10 bases separated the two germline ends. The CDR3 contains 15 residues. Germline V gene sequence: CDR1 MNHEY, CDR2 SVGAGI. CDR3 sequence (DNA): TGTGCCAGCAGTTACGAGGGGACTGGCACAGATACGCAGTATTTT. As protein: CASSYEGTGTDTQYF.

This clonotype came up a few times. The CDR3 DNA sequence: TGTGCCAGCAGCACGGGGACAGGGAATGAAAAACTGTTTTTT. Its translation is CASSTGTGNEKLFF. V is TRBV5-5 and J is TRBJ1-4; 9 bases are shared with TRBD1. This CDR3 region has 14 residues. The ends lost 4 bases at V and 5 bases at J; junction bases unmatched: 3. The V gene's germline CDR1 is SGHKS and CDR2 YYEKEE (reference sequence).

The chain recombines TRBV6-6 with TRBJ1-5; D not resolved. V dropped 0 bases and J dropped 7 bases, with 7 bases sitting between them. This CDR3 has 13 amino acids. Germline assignment: CDR1 MNHNY and CDR2 SVGAGI (reference sequence). CDR3 DNA sequence: TGTGCCAGCAGTTACTCGACGGAACAGCCCCAGCATTTT. This codes for CASSYSTEQPQHF.

V usage is TRBV28 and J usage is TRBJ1-6; D is perhaps TRBD1 (5 bases). This CDR3 spans 14 amino acids. The ends were cut back, 3 bases at V and 8 bases at J, with 11 bases in the middle. Germline V gene lookup returns CDR1 MDHEN and CDR2 SYDVKM. The CDR3 spells CASSFVGEDSPLHF. In DNA, the CDR3 is TGTGCCAGCAGTTTCGTAGGGGAGGATTCACCCCTCCACTTT.

The chain links TRBV12-3 or TRBV12-4 to TRBJ2-5; 8 bases agree with TRBD2. J gave up 2 bases and V 6 bases, and 8 bases lay outside the gene matches. CDR3 size: 15 residues. CDR3 nucleotides: TGTGCCAGCAGCCCCAGCGGGGGATGGCAAGAGACCCAGTACTTC. This gives the protein CASSPSGGWQETQYF.

This clonotype came up many times. This rearrangement joins TRBV7-3 to TRBJ2-5; D may be TRBD2 (6 bases). There are 15 residues in the CDR3. Germline V gene data show CDR1 as SGHTA and CDR2 as FQGTGA. The V and J ends lost 1 base and 0 bases respectively, with 9 bases between them. As DNA, the CDR3 is TGTGCCAGCAGCTTAATCGGCGGGGACCAAGAGACCCAGTACTTC. It specifies CASSLIGGDQETQYF.